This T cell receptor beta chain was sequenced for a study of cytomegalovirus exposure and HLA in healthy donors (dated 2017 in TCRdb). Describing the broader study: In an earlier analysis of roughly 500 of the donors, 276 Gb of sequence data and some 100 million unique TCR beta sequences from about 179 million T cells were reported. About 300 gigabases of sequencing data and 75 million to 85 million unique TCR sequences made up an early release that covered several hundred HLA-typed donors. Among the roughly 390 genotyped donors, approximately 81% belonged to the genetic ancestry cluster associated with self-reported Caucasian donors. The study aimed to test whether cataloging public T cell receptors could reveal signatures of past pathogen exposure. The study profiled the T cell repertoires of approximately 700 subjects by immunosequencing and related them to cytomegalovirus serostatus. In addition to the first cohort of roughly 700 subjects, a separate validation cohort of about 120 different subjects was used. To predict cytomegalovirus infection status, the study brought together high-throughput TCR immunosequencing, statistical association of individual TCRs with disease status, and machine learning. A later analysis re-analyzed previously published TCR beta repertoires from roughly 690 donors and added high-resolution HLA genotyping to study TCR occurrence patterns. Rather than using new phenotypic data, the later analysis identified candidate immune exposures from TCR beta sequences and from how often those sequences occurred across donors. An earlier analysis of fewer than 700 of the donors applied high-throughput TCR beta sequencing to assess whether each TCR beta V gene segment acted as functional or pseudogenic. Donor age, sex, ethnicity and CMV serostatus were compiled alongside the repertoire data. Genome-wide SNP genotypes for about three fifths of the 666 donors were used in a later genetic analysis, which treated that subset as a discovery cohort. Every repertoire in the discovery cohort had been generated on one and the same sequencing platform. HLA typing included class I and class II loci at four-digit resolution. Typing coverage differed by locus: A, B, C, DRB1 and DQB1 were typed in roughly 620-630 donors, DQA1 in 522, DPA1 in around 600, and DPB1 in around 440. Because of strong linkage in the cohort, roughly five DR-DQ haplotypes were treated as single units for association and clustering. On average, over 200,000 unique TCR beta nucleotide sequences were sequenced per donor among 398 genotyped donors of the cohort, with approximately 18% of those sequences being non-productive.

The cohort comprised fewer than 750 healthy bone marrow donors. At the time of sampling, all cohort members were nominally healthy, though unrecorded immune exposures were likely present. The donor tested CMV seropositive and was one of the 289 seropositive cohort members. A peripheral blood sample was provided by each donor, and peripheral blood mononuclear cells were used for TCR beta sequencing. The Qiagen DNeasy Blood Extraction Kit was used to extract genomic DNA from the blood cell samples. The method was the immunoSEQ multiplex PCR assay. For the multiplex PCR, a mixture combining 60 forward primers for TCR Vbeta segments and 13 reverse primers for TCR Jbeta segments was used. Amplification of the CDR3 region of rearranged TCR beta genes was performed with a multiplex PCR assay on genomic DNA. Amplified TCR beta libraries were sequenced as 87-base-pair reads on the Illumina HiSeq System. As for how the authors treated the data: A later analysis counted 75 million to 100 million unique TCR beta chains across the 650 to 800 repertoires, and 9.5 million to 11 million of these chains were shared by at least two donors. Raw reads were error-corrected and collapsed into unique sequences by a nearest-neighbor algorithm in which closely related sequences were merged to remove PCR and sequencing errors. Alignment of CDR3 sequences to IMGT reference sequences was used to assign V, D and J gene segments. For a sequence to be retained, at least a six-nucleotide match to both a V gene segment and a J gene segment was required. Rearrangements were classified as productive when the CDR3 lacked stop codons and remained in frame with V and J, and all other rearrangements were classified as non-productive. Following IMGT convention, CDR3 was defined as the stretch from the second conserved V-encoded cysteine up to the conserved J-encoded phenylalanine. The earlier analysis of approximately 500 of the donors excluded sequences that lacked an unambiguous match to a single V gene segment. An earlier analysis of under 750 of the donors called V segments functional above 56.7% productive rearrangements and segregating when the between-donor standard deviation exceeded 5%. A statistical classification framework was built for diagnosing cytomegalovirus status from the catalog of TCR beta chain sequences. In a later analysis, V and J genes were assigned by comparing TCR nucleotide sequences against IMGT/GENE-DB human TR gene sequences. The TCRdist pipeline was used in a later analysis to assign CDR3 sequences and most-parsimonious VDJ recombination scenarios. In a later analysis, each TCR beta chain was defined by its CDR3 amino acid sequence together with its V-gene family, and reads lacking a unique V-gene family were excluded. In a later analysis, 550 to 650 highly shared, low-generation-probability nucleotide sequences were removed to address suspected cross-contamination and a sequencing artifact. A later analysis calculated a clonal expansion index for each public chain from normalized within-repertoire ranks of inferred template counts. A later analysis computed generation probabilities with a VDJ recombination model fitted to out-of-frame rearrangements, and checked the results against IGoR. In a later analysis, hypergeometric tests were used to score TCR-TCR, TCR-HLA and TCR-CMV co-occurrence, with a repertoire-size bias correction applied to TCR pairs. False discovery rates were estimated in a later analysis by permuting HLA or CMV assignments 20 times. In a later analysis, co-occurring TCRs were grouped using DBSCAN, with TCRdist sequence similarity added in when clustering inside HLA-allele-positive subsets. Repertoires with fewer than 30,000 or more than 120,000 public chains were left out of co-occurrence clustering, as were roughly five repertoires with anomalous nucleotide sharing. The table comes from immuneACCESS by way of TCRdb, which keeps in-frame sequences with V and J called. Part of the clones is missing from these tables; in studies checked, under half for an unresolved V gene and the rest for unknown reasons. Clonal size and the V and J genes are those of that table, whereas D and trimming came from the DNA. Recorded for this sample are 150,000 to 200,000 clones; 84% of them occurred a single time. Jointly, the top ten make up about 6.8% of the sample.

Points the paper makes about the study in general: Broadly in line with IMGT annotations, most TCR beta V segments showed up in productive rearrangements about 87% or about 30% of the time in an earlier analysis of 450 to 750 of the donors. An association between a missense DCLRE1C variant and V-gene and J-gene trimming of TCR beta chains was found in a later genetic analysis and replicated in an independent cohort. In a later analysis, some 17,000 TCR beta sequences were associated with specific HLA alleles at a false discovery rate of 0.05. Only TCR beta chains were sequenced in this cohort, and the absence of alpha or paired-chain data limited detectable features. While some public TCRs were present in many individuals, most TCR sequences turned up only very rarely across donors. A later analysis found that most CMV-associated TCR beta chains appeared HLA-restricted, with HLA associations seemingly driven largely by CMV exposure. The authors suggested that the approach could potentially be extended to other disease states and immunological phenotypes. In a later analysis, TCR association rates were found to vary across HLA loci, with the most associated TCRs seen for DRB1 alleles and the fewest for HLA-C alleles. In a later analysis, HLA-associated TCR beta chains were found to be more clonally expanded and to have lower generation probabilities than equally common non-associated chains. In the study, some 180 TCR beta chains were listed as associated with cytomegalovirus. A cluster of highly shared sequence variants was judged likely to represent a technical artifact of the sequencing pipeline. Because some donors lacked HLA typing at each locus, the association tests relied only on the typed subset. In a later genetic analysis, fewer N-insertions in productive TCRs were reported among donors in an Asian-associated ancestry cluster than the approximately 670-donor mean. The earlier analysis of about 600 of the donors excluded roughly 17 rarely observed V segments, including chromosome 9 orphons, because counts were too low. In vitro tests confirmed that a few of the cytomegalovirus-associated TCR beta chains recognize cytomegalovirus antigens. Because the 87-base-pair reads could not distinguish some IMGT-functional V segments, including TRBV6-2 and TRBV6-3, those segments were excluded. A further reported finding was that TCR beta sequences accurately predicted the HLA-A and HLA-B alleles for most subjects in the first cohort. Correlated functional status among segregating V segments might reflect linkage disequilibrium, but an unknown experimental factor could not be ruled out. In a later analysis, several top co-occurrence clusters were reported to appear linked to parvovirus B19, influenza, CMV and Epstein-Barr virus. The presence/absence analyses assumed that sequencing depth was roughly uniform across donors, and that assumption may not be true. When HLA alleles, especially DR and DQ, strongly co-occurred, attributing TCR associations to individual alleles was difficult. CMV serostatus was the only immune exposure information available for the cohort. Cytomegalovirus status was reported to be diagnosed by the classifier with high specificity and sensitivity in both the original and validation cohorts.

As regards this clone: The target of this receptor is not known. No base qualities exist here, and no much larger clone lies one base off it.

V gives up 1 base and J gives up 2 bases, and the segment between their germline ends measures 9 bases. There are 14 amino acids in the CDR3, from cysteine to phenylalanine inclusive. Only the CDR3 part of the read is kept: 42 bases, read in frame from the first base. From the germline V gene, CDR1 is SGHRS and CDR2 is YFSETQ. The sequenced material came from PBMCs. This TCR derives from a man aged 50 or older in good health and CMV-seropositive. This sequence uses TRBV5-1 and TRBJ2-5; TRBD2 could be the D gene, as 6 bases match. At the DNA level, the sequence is TGCGCCAGCAGCTTGCAGGGAGGACAAGAGACCCAGTACTTC. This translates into CASSLQGGQETQYF.